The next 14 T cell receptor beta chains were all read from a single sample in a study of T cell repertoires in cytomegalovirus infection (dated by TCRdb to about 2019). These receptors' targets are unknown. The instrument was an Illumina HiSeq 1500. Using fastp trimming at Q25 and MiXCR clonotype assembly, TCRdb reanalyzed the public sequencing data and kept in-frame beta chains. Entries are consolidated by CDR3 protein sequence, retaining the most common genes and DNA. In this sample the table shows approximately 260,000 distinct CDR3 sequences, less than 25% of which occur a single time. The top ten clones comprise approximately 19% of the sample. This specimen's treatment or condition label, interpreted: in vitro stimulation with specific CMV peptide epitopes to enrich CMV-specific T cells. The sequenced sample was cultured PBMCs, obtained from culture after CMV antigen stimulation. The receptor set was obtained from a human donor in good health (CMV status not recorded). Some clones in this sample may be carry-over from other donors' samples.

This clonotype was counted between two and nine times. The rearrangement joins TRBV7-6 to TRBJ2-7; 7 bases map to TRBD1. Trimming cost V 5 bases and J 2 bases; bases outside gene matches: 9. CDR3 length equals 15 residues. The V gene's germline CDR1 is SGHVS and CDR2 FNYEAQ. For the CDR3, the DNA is TGTGCCAGCAGCCCCCCGTCGGGGACAGCCTACGAGCAGTACTTC. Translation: CASSPPSGTAYEQYF.

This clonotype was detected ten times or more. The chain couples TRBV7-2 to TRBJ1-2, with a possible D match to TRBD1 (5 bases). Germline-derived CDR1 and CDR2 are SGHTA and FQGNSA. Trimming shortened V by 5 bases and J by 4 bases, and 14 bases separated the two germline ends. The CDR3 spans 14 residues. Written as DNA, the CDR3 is TGTGCCAGCAGCCCCGGACGGGGGAGCTATGGCTACACCTTC. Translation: CASSPGRGSYGYTF.

The CDR3 DNA reads as TGTGCCAGCAGTGGTGGCAGGCCGCGCTACGAGCAGTACGTC. Its translation is CASSGGRPRYEQYV. V and J are TRBV2 and TRBJ2-7; no definite D call. Germline loops: CDR1 SNHLY, CDR2 FYNNEI. The V end lost 4 bases, the J end lost 3 bases, and 13 bases lay between the germline ends. The CDR3 length is 14 residues.

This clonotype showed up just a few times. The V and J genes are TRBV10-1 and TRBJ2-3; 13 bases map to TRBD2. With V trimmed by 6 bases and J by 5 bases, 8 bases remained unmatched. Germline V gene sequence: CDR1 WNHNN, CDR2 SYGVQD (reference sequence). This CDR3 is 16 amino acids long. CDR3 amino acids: CASSRGLAGDVDTQYF. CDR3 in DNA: TGCGCCAGCAGCCGAGGACTAGCGGGAGATGTAGATACGCAGTATTTT.

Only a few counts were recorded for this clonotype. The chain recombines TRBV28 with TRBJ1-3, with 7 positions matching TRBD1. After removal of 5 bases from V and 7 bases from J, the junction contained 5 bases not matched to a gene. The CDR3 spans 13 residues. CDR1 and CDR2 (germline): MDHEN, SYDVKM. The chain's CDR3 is CASSEQGRNTIYF. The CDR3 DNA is TGTGCCAGCAGTGAACAGGGGCGCAACACCATATATTTT.

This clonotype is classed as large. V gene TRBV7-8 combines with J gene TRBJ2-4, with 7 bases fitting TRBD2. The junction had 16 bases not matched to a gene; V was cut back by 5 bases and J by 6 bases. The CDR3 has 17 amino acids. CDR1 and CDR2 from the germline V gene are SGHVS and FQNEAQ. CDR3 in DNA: TGTGCCAGCAGCCCCTACGGACTAGTGACATTGGTAAACATTCAGTACTTC. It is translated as CASSPYGLVTLVNIQYF.

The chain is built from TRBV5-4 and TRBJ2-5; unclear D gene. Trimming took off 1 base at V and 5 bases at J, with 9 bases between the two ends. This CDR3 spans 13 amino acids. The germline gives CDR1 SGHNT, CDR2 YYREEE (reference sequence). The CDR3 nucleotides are TGTGCCAGCAGCTTGAGTGGGCATGAGACCCAGTACTTC. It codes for CASSLSGHETQYF.

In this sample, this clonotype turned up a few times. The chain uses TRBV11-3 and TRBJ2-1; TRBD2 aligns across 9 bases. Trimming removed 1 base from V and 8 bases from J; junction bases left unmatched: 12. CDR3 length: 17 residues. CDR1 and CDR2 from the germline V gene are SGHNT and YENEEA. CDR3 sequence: CASSLGFGGRAVDEQFF. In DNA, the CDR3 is TGTGCCAGCAGCTTAGGGTTTGGCGGGAGGGCCGTGGATGAGCAGTTCTTC.

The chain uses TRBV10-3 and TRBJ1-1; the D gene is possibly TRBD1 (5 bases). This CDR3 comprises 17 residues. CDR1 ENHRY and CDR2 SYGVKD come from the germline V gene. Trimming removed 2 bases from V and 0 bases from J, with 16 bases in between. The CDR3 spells CAISEPSSPGMNTEAFF. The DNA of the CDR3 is TGTGCCATCAGTGAGCCATCGAGTCCAGGGATGAACACTGAAGCTTTCTTT.

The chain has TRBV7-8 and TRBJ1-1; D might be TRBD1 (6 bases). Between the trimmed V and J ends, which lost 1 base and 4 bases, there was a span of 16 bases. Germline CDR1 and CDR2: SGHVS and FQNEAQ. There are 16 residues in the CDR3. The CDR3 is CASSLVGNRAITEAFF. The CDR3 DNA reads TGTGCCAGCAGCTTAGTTGGGAACAGGGCAATCACTGAAGCTTTCTTT. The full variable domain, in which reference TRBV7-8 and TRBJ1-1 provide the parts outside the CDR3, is GAGVSQSPRYKVAKRGQDVALRCDPISGHVSLFWYQQALGQGPEFLTYFQNEAQLDKSGLPSDRFFAERPEGSVSTLKIQRTQQEDSAVYLCASSLVGNRAITEAFFGQGTRLTVV.

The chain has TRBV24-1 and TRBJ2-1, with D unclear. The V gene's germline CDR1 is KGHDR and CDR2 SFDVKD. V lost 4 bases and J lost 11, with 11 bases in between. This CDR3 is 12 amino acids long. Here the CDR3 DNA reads TGTGCCACCAGTGAAGACCGGAATAAGCAGTTCTTC. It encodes CATSEDRNKQFF.

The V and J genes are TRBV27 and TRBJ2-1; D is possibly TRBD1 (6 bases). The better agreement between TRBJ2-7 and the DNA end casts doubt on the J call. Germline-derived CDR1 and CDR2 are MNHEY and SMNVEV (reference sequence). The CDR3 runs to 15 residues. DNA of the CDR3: TGTGCCAGCAGTTCCTACGGGACACAAAACAATGAGCAGTACTTC. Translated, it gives CASSSYGTQNNEQYF.

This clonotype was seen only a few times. CDR3 residues: CAWSVLGDTQYF. The CDR3 region has the DNA TGTGCCTGGAGTGTACTGGGGGATACGCAGTATTTT. The chain is built from TRBV30 and TRBJ2-3; D not certain. The ends were cut back, 0 bases at V and 6 bases at J, with 7 bases in the middle. CDR3 length: 12 amino acids. The germline V gene has CDR1 GTSNPN and CDR2 SVGIG (reference sequence). Filled out from reference TRBV30 and TRBJ2-3, the complete variable domain reads SQTIHQWPATLVQPVGSPLSLECTVEGTSNPNLYWYRQAAGRGLQLLFYSVGIGQISSEVPQNLSASRPQDRQFILSSKKLLLSDSGFYLCAWSVLGDTQYFGPGTRLTVL.

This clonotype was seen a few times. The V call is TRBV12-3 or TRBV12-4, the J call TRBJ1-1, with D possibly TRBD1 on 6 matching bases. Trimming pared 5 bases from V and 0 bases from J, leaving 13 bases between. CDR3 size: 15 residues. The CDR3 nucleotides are TGTGCCAGCAGTCCACGACAGGATATGAACACTGAAGCTTTCTTT. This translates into CASSPRQDMNTEAFF.